These T cell receptor beta chains were read from a single sample in a study of Graves' ophthalmopathy and Graves' hyperthyroidism. One entry per CDR3 protein, called by TCRdb with MiXCR from the multiplex PCR reads. This table has approximately 700,000 distinct CDR3 sequences, 40% appearing once. What was sequenced was peripheral blood. The receptors shown here come from an adult man with Graves' ophthalmopathy. Each CDR3 is given with its conserved first and last residue. The D gene is left open where the match is weak. For some rows the clone size is stated as once, few or many, or as a class when expanded; others skip it.

DNA	CDR3	size	J	V	D
TGTGCCAGCAGCTTGAAGTGGGGCGACGAGCAGTACTTC	CASSLKWGDEQYF	NA	TRBJ2-7	TRBV7-9	NA
TGCAGCAGAGCACGGGACACGAGAAACACTGAAGCTTTCTTT	CSRARDTRNTEAFF	few	TRBJ1-1	TRBV20-1	NA
TGTGCCAGCAGTTACTCCCGACAGGGGGCGACCCAGTACTTC	CASSYSRQGATQYF	few	TRBJ2-5	TRBV10-3	TRBD1
TGTGCCAGCAGTTACTCGGTCGAGGGGACCCCCTACGAGCAGTACTTC	CASSYSVEGTPYEQYF	once	TRBJ2-7	TRBV10-3	NA
TGTGCCAGCAGCTTTACATCTGGGACTAGCGGTACCTACGAGCAGTACTTC	CASSFTSGTSGTYEQYF	NA	TRBJ2-7	TRBV11-1	TRBD2
TGTGCCAGTAGTATTCGACCTCAGCCCCAGCATTTT	CASSIRPQPQHF	NA	TRBJ1-5	TRBV19	NA
TGTGCCAGCAGCCGAAGTGAGGGACAGTCCTCTGGAAACACCATATATTTT	CASSRSEGQSSGNTIYF	NA	TRBJ1-3	TRBV9	TRBD1
TGTGCCAGCAGTCGCACAGGGGTCTCCTACGAGCAGTACTTC	CASSRTGVSYEQYF	NA	TRBJ2-7	TRBV2	TRBD1
TGTGCCAGCAGTGAGTACGGAAGAGCGGACTATGGCTACACCTTC	CASSEYGRADYGYTF	few	TRBJ1-2	TRBV6-1	NA
TGCAGTGCTAGACACCTATACGAGCAGTACTTC	CSARHLYEQYF	few	TRBJ2-7	TRBV20-1	NA
TGCAGCGTCGCGCGAATTGGGACAGATCAAGAGACCCAGCATTTT	CSVARIGTDQETQHF	NA	TRBJ1-5	TRBV29-1	TRBD1
TGTGCCAGCAGGAGGGATTACACAGATACGCAGTATTTT	CASRRDYTDTQYF	NA	TRBJ2-3	TRBV6-4	NA
TGTGCCACCAGTGACCCCGGGACAGAAGTCAATCAGCCCCAGCATTTT	CATSDPGTEVNQPQHF	NA	TRBJ1-5	TRBV24-1	TRBD1
TGCAGTGCTAGAAGGGGGAGAACCTACACCTTC	CSARRGRTYTF	NA	TRBJ1-2	TRBV20-1	NA
TGTGCCTATGCTGGAGGGGCTCGGGAGACCCAGTACTTC	CAYAGGARETQYF	NA	TRBJ2-5	TRBV10-3	NA
TGTGCCAGCAGCAAGACAGCGGGAGTGACCGGGGAGCTGTTTTTT	CASSKTAGVTGELFF	once	TRBJ2-2	TRBV25-1	TRBD2
TGTGCCACCAGTGATTCGCGGTTTAGCAATCAGCCCCAGCATTTT	CATSDSRFSNQPQHF	many	TRBJ1-5	TRBV24-1	NA
TGTGCCAGTAGTACCAGGGGCGAGCAGTACTTC	CASSTRGEQYF	NA	TRBJ2-7	TRBV19	NA
TGTGCCAGCAGCCAGATGGGACTAGCGAAAGAGACCCAGTACTTC	CASSQMGLAKETQYF	many	TRBJ2-5	TRBV13	TRBD2
TGTGCCAGCAGTCTTAGGAACTACGAGCAGTACTTC	CASSLRNYEQYF	many	TRBJ2-7	TRBV7-9	NA
TGTGCCAGCAGCTTAGCGGGGCGATACCAGTACTTC	CASSLAGRYQYF	few	TRBJ2-7	TRBV7-9	NA
TGCAGTGCTCCCGATGTTCGGTCTCCCAACTTCTACGAGCAGTACTTC	CSAPDVRSPNFYEQYF	NA	TRBJ2-7	TRBV20-1	NA
TGTGCCAGCAGTTACTACAGCGGGAGTCAGGAGACCCAGTACTTC	CASSYYSGSQETQYF	many	TRBJ2-5	TRBV6-6	TRBD2
TGTGCCACCAGCAGAGATCGGGACAGTCAAAGTGAAGCTTTCTTT	CATSRDRDSQSEAFF	many	TRBJ1-1	TRBV15	TRBD1
TGTGCCAGCAGCTTAATTCGGGGTGCCGGGGAGCTGTTTTTT	CASSLIRGAGELFF	NA	TRBJ2-2	TRBV11-2	NA
TGTGCCAGCAGCTTAATAGCGGGAGCATCGTCCTACGAGCAGTACTTC	CASSLIAGASSYEQYF	NA	TRBJ2-7	TRBV11-2	TRBD2
TGCAGCTTGCAGGGGAGGGAGAGTGAAGCTTTCTTT	CSLQGRESEAFF	NA	TRBJ1-1	TRBV29-1	NA
TGTGCCAGCAGTTACCCGATGGGCAGGGACTACGAGCAGTACTTC	CASSYPMGRDYEQYF	once	TRBJ2-7	TRBV7-9	NA
TGTGCCAGCAGCGTACGCGGACTAGCGGGTACCCCCAATGAGCAGTTCTTC	CASSVRGLAGTPNEQFF	NA	TRBJ2-1	TRBV5-6	TRBD2
TGTGCCAGCAAGACGGACAGGGGAGATTCAGATACGCAGTATTTT	CASKTDRGDSDTQYF	NA	TRBJ2-3	TRBV2	TRBD1
TGTGCCAGCAGCGTAGGACGGGAGCAGCCCCAGCATTTT	CASSVGREQPQHF	many	TRBJ1-5	TRBV9	NA
TGTGCCAGCAGTTTAGGGGCAGGGAGAGAAAAACTGTTTTTT	CASSLGAGREKLFF	NA	TRBJ1-4	TRBV10-3	NA
TGTGCCAGCAGCTTAGGACAGGTGGACGAGCAGTACTTC	CASSLGQVDEQYF	NA	TRBJ2-7	TRBV11-3	NA
TGCAGCGTCGAACACGGGGGACTGACCACTGAAGCTTTCTTT	CSVEHGGLTTEAFF	many	TRBJ1-1	TRBV29-1	NA
TGTGCCAGCAGCCAAGATAACGCGGGGCTCGGGGCCAACGTCCTGACTTTC	CASSQDNAGLGANVLTF	many	TRBJ2-6	TRBV14	NA
TGTGCCAGCGAAGGGGCTACCTACGAGCAGTACTTC	CASEGATYEQYF	few	TRBJ2-7	TRBV6-6	NA
TGCAGCCCAGGTGGGGGAGCCGAATCACCCCTCCACTTT	CSPGGGAESPLHF	NA	TRBJ1-6	TRBV29-1	NA
TGTGCCAGCAGCCTCAGGGGTGGCTACACCTTC	CASSLRGGYTF	many	TRBJ1-2	TRBV7-9	NA
TGTGCCAGCAGCCGGATGTTTAATGAAAAACTGTTTTTT	CASSRMFNEKLFF	few	TRBJ1-4	TRBV12-3/TRBV12-4	NA
TGTGCCAGCAGCCGTGGACAGGAAAATGAAAAACTGTTTTTT	CASSRGQENEKLFF	NA	TRBJ1-4	TRBV25-1	TRBD1
TGTGCCAGCAGCCTAAGAAAGCGGGGTTTAAACCAAGGGCAGTTCTTC	CASSLRKRGLNQGQFF	NA	TRBJ2-1	TRBV7-9	TRBD2
TGTGCCATCAGTGAGTCGAGTTCCCGGAGTGGAAACACCATATATTTT	CAISESSSRSGNTIYF	many	TRBJ1-3	TRBV10-3	NA
TGTGCCAGCAGCTTACGCCAGGGTCGGTCTGGAAACACCATATATTTT	CASSLRQGRSGNTIYF	NA	TRBJ1-3	TRBV7-2	NA
TGTGCCAGTGCAGGGACTGGGCAGCCCCAGCATTTT	CASAGTGQPQHF	few	TRBJ1-5	TRBV19	NA
TGCAGCGTTGAAGAACTGGAACTCTATGGCTACACCTTC	CSVEELELYGYTF	many	TRBJ1-2	TRBV29-1	NA
TGCGCCAGCAGCCAAGAAGCCGCCTCCTACGAGCAGTACTTC	CASSQEAASYEQYF	NA	TRBJ2-7	TRBV4-1	NA